The T cell receptor beta chain under discussion was sequenced for a study of regulatory T cells in long-lasting Graves disease. Study context: Antithyroid drugs had been taken under 3 months by newly diagnosed Graves' patients.

TCR beta libraries were built with iRepertoire HTBI primers and Arm-PCR of CDR3 regions. TCRdb itself ran the multiplex PCR reads through MiXCR, one entry per CDR3 protein. The sample lists under 700,000 distinct CDR3 sequences, about 16% occurring once. This clonotype was detected a few times. Its antigen remains unidentified. Study results and caveats: TRBV28 was favored in persistent disease, as were TRBJ1-2 and TRBJ2-5.

Looked up from germline, CDR1 is KGHSH and CDR2 is LQKENI. J gave up 0 bases and V 2 bases, and 3 bases lay outside the gene matches. The CDR3 is made up of 16 amino acids. Regarding time point: newly diagnosed GD, antithyroid drugs for less than 3 months. PBMCs were the source of the RNA used for TCR sequencing. In Xi'an, China, an endocrinology department was the source of patients. The sample was also linked to a second study, of T cells in Graves' hyperthyroidism and ophthalmopathy. Per that paper: The study used the HTBI primer set for a first-round RT-PCR of the TCR CDR3.

The chain is built from TRBV18 and TRBJ1-4; 7 nucleotides align to TRBD1. Source: peripheral blood mononuclear cells (PBMCs), taken at new diagnosis, from a patient treated with antithyroid drugs. The receptor's source is a woman aged 35-65 years with Graves disease. The CDR3 sequence: CASSPGQGATNEKLFF. The CDR3 DNA reads as TGTGCCAGCTCACCAGGGCAGGGGGCAACTAATGAAAAACTGTTTTTT.